A single sample is the source of the 9 T cell receptor beta chains below, sequenced in a study of shared clonotypes between healthy human individuals. The protocol was immunoSEQ multiplex PCR, while the TCRdb copy is restricted to in-frame clones and leaves out a portion. Of around 2,000,000 clones listed, 85% to 95% are singletons. The sequencing input was naive CD4+ T cells sorted from blood. The subset is: CD45RA+ positively selected. These receptors were taken from a young man in good health.

The V call is TRBV5-4, the J call TRBJ1-4; a weak D match, TRBD1 (6 bases). The length of the CDR3 is 14 residues. V dropped 5 bases and J dropped 3 bases, with 11 bases sitting between them. Germline V gene data show CDR1 as SGHNT and CDR2 as YYREEE (reference sequence). The CDR3 DNA follows: TGTGCCAGCAGTTTCCGGGGGCCTAATGAAAAACTGTTTTTT. Translated, it gives CASSFRGPNEKLFF.

The chain employs TRBV6-5 and TRBJ2-7; 12 bases fit TRBD2. The ends lost 6 bases at V and 2 bases at J; junction bases unmatched: 5. CDR3 size: 15 residues. The germline V gene encodes CDR1 MNHEY and CDR2 SVGAGI. The CDR3 bases are TGTGCCAGCAGCTTCGGACTAGCGGGACCCTACGAGCAGTACTTC. It is translated as CASSFGLAGPYEQYF.

The chain couples TRBV20-1 to TRBJ1-1; D unresolved. CDR1 and CDR2 (germline): DFQATT, SNEGSKA (reference sequence). CDR3 length: 11 amino acids. Trimming took off 4 bases at V and 1 base at J, with 4 bases between the two ends. CDR3 in amino acids: CSAKRNTEAFF. CDR3 DNA sequence: TGCAGTGCTAAAAGGAACACTGAAGCTTTCTTT.

Here the CDR3 reads CSVRPGTSLSYENGYTF. Written as DNA, the CDR3 is TGCAGCGTTCGTCCTGGGACGTCGCTGAGCTATGAAAACGGCTACACCTTC. The J gene is TRBJ1-2, the V gene TRBV29-1; possibly TRBD1 for D (5 bases). The CDR3 runs to 17 residues. Germline V CDR1 and CDR2: SQVTM, ANQGSEA. V lost 5 bases and J lost 8, with 30 bases in between.

In DNA form, the CDR3 reads TGTGCCAGCTCACCCCCACCGGGCTCTGGAAACACCATATATTTT. It yields the protein CASSPPPGSGNTIYF. The chain employs TRBV18 and TRBJ1-3; D call uncertain. CDR3 length: 15 amino acids. Germline lookup yields CDR1 KGHSH and CDR2 LQKENI. V lost 3 bases to trimming and J lost 0 bases, with 9 bases between them.

The V and J genes are TRBV7-8 and TRBJ1-4, with D unresolved. The CDR3 has 13 residues. Trimming left V 3 bases short and J 6 bases short, with 8 bases between. Germline CDR1 and CDR2: SGHVS and FQNEAQ. CDR3 residues: CASSFYIDEKLFF. For the CDR3, the DNA is TGTGCCAGCAGCTTCTACATCGATGAAAAACTGTTTTTT.

There are many counts of this clone. This rearrangement joins TRBV5-1 to TRBJ1-1; weak D call: TRBD1 (5 bases). This CDR3 contains 14 residues. Germline values: CDR1 SGHRS, CDR2 YFSETQ. Trimming took 6 bases from V and 0 from J, leaving 12 bases between them. For the CDR3, the DNA is TGCGCCAGCACCCAGGGCGGGTTGAACACTGAAGCTTTCTTT. It translates to CASTQGGLNTEAFF.

CDR3 protein: CASSLEGTEAFF. In DNA form, the CDR3 reads TGTGCCAGCAGCTTAGAGGGCACGGAAGCTTTCTTT. This chain connects TRBV13 to TRBJ1-1, with D uncertain. Looked up from germline, CDR1 is PRHDT and CDR2 is FYEKMQ (reference sequence). CDR3 length equals 12 residues. Trimming removed 1 base from V and 8 bases from J, with 8 bases in between.

With respect to this clone: An end of the junction does not agree with germline; a read error may underlie this. The rearrangement links TRBV7-7 to TRBJ2-5; a weak D match, TRBD1 (6 bases). Looked up from germline, CDR1 is SSHAT and CDR2 is FNYEAQ (reference sequence). CDR3 length: 15 residues. The CDR3 loop reads CASSFAVGGGETQYF. CDR3 DNA sequence: TGTGCTAGCAGCTTCGCGGTAGGGGGTGGGGAGACCCAGTACTTC.